The T cell receptor (beta chain) described here comes from a study of PD-L1 blockade in urothelial cancer. Time point denoted: pretreatment peripheral blood. Libraries were prepared by immunoSEQ multiplex PCR; TCRdb keeps only in-frame clonotypes and omits some of them. Counted here are 86,000 or so clones, about 83% occurring once; the ten biggest clones make up under 15%. From germline, CDR1 is SGDLS and CDR2 YYNGEE. The CDR3 is 17 amino acids. With V trimmed by 4 bases and J by 2 bases, 14 bases remained unmatched. The sequence was collected from a man in his sixties with urothelial cancer. The chain links TRBV9 to TRBJ2-5, with 7 bases identical to TRBD2. This specimen consisted of PBMCs, obtained around atezolizumab (anti-PD-L1) treatment. The CDR3: CASSNPGVLAEQETQYF. DNA for the CDR3: TGTGCCAGCAGCAACCCTGGGGTCCTAGCGGAACAAGAGACCCAGTACTTC.